The T cell receptor beta chain under discussion was sequenced for a study of blood T cell repertoires in COVID-19. About the study: PBMCs, B-cell-depleted T cells, or T cells were the source of the cDNA or gDNA that made up the material.

Method: immunoSEQ multiplex PCR; TCRdb's copy keeps in-frame clones and lacks some. Here the sample spans 290,000 or so clones, over 75% being singletons. The CDR3 consists of 15 residues. Trimming took off 0 bases at V and 1 base at J, with 10 bases between the two ends. The germline V gene has CDR1 SGHNT and CDR2 YYREEE (reference sequence). Sequencing was done on a sample of PBMCs or T cells enriched from blood (not recorded which). The V and J genes are TRBV5-4 and TRBJ1-2; the D gene is possibly TRBD1 (6 bases). This TCR derives from a woman aged 30 to 39 who had recovered from COVID-19. In nucleotides, the CDR3 is TGTGCCAGCAGCTTGGGGGGACAACTTAACTATGGCTACACCTTC. Amino acids: CASSLGGQLNYGYTF.